One and the same sample provided the 18 T cell receptor beta chains below, sequenced in a study of T-cell memory formation after mild COVID-19. TCRdb used MiXCR to reprocess the 5' RACE reads, holding one entry per CDR3 protein. The table has tens of thousands of distinct CDR3 sequences, roughly 7% seen once. Sequenced: PBMCs or a T cell subset sorted from them (not recorded which). The receptors shown here come from an adult woman who had mild COVID-19 (a few samples of this study predate the infection). Cell type and time point are not known.

This clonotype was observed at least ten times. V usage is TRBV27 and J usage is TRBJ1-2, with D possibly being TRBD1 (6 bases). Germline V gene lookup returns CDR1 MNHEY and CDR2 SMNVEV (reference sequence). V lost 1 base and J 4 bases, leaving 16 bases between the germline ends. The length of the CDR3 is 16 residues. The CDR3 coding sequence is TGTGCCAGCAGTTTATATGCTACAGGGAGCACCTATGGCTACACCTTC. It yields the protein CASSLYATGSTYGYTF.

By proportion, this clonotype is medium-sized. This chain connects TRBV14 to TRBJ2-3; D possibly corresponds to TRBD2 (6 bases). Germline V CDR1 and CDR2: SGHDN, FVKESK. There are 15 residues in the CDR3. The V and J ends lost 1 base and 6 bases respectively, with 14 bases between them. This CDR3 reads CASSQAGEWGDTQYF. CDR3 DNA: TGTGCCAGCAGCCAAGCGGGGGAGTGGGGTGATACGCAGTATTTT.

This clonotype was seen many times. This sequence joins TRBV27 and TRBJ2-1; TRBD2 aligns across 13 bases. The ends lost 8 bases at V and 3 bases at J; junction bases unmatched: 10. The CDR3 runs 17 residues. Germline V lookup: CDR1 MNHEY, CDR2 SMNVEV (reference sequence). CDR3 in amino acids: CASARTSGSLFYNEQFF. The DNA of the CDR3 is TGTGCCAGCGCCCGGACTAGCGGGAGCCTTTTCTACAATGAGCAGTTCTTC.

This clonotype was counted many times. V and J are TRBV4-3 and TRBJ2-3; possibly TRBD1 for D (5 bases). With 0 bases removed from V and 2 bases from J, the gap between germline ends came to 15 bases. CDR1 is LGHNA and CDR2 is YSLEER in the germline V gene. This CDR3 region has 17 residues. For the CDR3, the DNA is TGCGCCAGCAGCCAAGAGGAGCAAGGGGCAATCACAGATACGCAGTATTTT. As protein: CASSQEEQGAITDTQYF.

There are many counts of this clonotype. The rearrangement joins TRBV12-3 or TRBV12-4 to TRBJ1-2; tentative D call: TRBD1 (5 bases). V was cut by 5 bases and J by 8 bases, with 18 bases left in between. The CDR3 is 14 residues long. CDR3: CASSQTLSGRGYTF. In DNA form, the CDR3 reads TGTGCCAGCAGTCAGACTTTATCGGGGCGAGGCTACACCTTC.

This clonotype was counted ten times or more. The J gene is TRBJ1-6, the V gene TRBV15, with 9 bases aligning to TRBD1. CDR3 length: 15 amino acids. Germline trimming cut 3 bases from V and 7 bases from J; bases unmatched to any gene: 4. Germline values: CDR1 LNHNV, CDR2 YYDKDF (reference sequence). The CDR3 sequence: CATSSYDRGNSPLHF. CDR3 in DNA: TGTGCCACCAGCAGTTACGACAGGGGGAATTCACCCCTCCACTTT.

The V gene is TRBV29-1, the J gene TRBJ2-2, with unresolved D. The germline gives CDR1 SQVTM, CDR2 ANQGSEA. There are 14 residues in the CDR3. V was trimmed by 5 bases and J by 6 bases, leaving 16 bases between them. The CDR3 coding sequence is TGCAGCGTTCGAGGCGGCCTGGGCGCCGGGGAGCTGTTTTTT. Protein sequence: CSVRGGLGAGELFF.

J is TRBJ1-1 and V is TRBV11-3; D gene unclear. This CDR3 has 19 residues. V lost 5 bases to trimming and J lost 0 bases, with 25 bases between them. Germline V gene data show CDR1 as SGHNT and CDR2 as YENEEA. The chain's CDR3 is CASSPRGRQLGKVNTEAFF. The CDR3, as DNA: TGTGCCAGCAGCCCCCGAGGGCGCCAGTTGGGGAAAGTGAACACTGAAGCTTTCTTT.

Within the sample, this clonotype is medium-sized. J is TRBJ1-5 and V is TRBV7-2, with no clear D. The V end was cut by 1 base, the J end by 0 bases, with 13 bases between. This CDR3 spans 17 amino acids. Germline V gene lookup returns CDR1 SGHTA and CDR2 FQGNSA. The DNA of the CDR3 is TGTGCCAGCAGCTTAGGAGTGGACCGTTATAGCAATCAGCCCCAGCATTTT. As protein: CASSLGVDRYSNQPQHF.

This clonotype came up many times. CDR3 sequence (DNA): TGTGCTAGTGGTTTGTCGGGAGGGACTAGACATGAGCAGTTCTTC. This translates into CASGLSGGTRHEQFF. The V call is TRBV12-5, the J call TRBJ2-1, with TRBD2 identical over 8 bases. Germline V CDR1 and CDR2: LGHNT, FRNRAP. J gave up 8 bases and V 2 bases, and 8 bases lay outside the gene matches. The CDR3 loop spans 15 amino acids. The full variable domain, rest sourced from reference TRBV12-5 and TRBJ2-1, is DARVTQTPRHKVTEMGQEVTMRCQPILGHNTVFWYRQTMMQGLELLAYFRNRAPLDDSGMPKDRFSAEMPDATLATLKIQPSEPRDSAVYFCASGLSGGTRHEQFFGPGTRLTVL.

In regard to this clonotype: One end of the junction is discordant with germline, which a read error may explain. The chain is built from TRBV5-4 and TRBJ2-3; D perhaps matches TRBD1 (6 bases). Germline V gene lookup returns CDR1 SGHNT and CDR2 YYREEE (reference sequence). This CDR3 comprises 15 residues. CDR3 DNA sequence: TGTGCCAGCAGCGCCGGACAGCCCACCACAGATCCGCAGTATTTT. It translates to CASSAGQPTTDPQYF.

At least ten counts were recorded for this clonotype. V and J are TRBV7-8 and TRBJ2-7; 7 bases line up with TRBD1. The CDR3 runs to 15 residues. V gave up 5 bases and J gave up 6 bases; unmatched junction bases: 13. The V gene's germline CDR1 is SGHVS and CDR2 FQNEAQ. The CDR3 DNA follows: TGTGCCAGCAGCCCGAACAGGGGATCACTGGTCGAGCAGTACTTC. As protein: CASSPNRGSLVEQYF.

This clonotype was picked up many times. This chain joins TRBV12-3 or TRBV12-4 and TRBJ1-4; 7 bases match TRBD1. The junction had 14 bases not matched to a gene; V was cut back by 2 bases and J by 8 bases. The CDR3 has 17 residues. The CDR3 sequence is CASSLTRRTGPGEKLFF. For the CDR3, the DNA is TGTGCCAGCAGTTTAACCCGAAGGACAGGCCCAGGGGAAAAACTGTTTTTT.

This clonotype appeared many times. The rearrangement links TRBV11-3 to TRBJ2-4; TRBD2 agrees at 8 bases. V shed 1 base, J shed 1 base, and the junction held 18 bases outside the gene matches. The V gene's germline CDR1 is SGHNT and CDR2 YENEEA. CDR3 length equals 21 residues. CDR3 protein: CASSLGGSGIGLGAAKNIQYF. The CDR3 DNA is TGTGCCAGCAGCTTAGGAGGTAGCGGGATCGGGCTGGGGGCGGCCAAAAACATTCAGTACTTC.

This rearrangement joins TRBV12-5 to TRBJ2-3, with 11 nucleotides matching TRBD2. Germline CDR1 reads LGHNT; CDR2 reads FRNRAP. J was trimmed by 4 bases and V by 5 bases; bases with no gene match: 5. The CDR3 runs 15 residues. The CDR3 is CASGRPTSGADTQYF. In nucleotides, the CDR3 is TGTGCTAGTGGTCGACCGACTAGCGGGGCAGATACGCAGTATTTT.

This clonotype was detected ten times or more. This chain uses TRBV3-1 with TRBJ1-1; 11 bases line up with TRBD1. The CDR3 runs to 15 residues. J was trimmed by 4 bases and V by 4 bases; bases with no gene match: 5. Germline loops: CDR1 LGHDT, CDR2 YNNKEL (reference sequence). The CDR3 loop reads CASSPLGQGGTEAFF. DNA for the CDR3: TGTGCCAGCAGCCCCTTGGGACAGGGGGGCACTGAAGCTTTCTTT.

There are many counts of this clonotype. This chain joins TRBV24-1 and TRBJ2-1, with 7 bases identical to TRBD2. The J segment lost 5 bases and the V segment lost 6 bases, leaving 6 bases of the junction unmatched. The germline V gene has CDR1 KGHDR and CDR2 SFDVKD. CDR3 length equals 14 residues. The CDR3 sequence is CATSRSGQHNEQFF. In DNA form, the CDR3 reads TGTGCCACCAGTCGTAGCGGGCAGCACAATGAGCAGTTCTTC.

This clonotype was seen repeatedly, ten times or more. CDR3 coding DNA: TGTGCCAGCAGCCGTAATAATCTAAGGGATACGCAGTATTTT. As protein: CASSRNNLRDTQYF. This chain links TRBV11-2 with TRBJ2-3, with unresolved D. Germline V gene sequence: CDR1 SGHAT, CDR2 FQNNGV. Trimming took 5 bases from V and 6 from J, leaving 15 bases between them. This CDR3 comprises 14 residues.